This T cell receptor (beta chain) emerged from a study of cytomegalovirus exposure and HLA in healthy donors. The CDR3 contains 14 residues. With 60 Vbeta and 13 Jbeta primers, the PCR was carried out. Repertoires were generated with immunoSEQ multiplex PCR, while TCRdb's copy carries only in-frame clones and drops some. The repertoire holds around 100,000 clones, with around 84% as singletons. This chain uses TRBV21-1 with TRBJ2-5; the DNA was not compared with TRBD1, the D call given in the table. TRBV21-1 is deemed a pseudogene. Sequencing was done on a sample of PBMCs. This clonotype was obtained from a man aged 25-45 years in good health and CMV-seropositive. In DNA, the CDR3 is TGTGCCAGCGGGACAGGAGTAAACCAAGAGACCCAGTACTTC. Amino acid sequence: CASGTGVNQETQYF.